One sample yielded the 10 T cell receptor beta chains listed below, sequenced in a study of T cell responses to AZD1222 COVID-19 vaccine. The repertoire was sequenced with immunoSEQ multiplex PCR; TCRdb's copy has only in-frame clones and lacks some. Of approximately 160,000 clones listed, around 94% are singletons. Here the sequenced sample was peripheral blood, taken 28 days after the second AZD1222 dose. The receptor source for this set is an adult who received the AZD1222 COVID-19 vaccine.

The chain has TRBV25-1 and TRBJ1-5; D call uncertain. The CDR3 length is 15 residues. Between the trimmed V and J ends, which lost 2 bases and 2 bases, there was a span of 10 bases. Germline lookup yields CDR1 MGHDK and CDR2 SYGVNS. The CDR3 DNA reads TGTGCCAGCAGTGAACCGGGGTTGGGCAATCAGCCCCAGCATTTT. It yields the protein CASSEPGLGNQPQHF.

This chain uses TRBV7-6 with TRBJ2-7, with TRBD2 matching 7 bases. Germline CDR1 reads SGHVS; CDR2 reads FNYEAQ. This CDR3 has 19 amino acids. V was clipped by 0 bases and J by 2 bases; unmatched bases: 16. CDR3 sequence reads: CASSLALVVGGGSTYEQYF. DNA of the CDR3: TGTGCCAGCAGCTTAGCGCTCGTTGTGGGTGGCGGGAGCACCTACGAGCAGTACTTC.

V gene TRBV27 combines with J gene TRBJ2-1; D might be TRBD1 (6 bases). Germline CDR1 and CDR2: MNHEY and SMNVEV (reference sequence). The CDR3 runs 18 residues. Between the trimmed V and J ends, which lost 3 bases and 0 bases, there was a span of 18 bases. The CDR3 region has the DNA TGTGCCAGCAGTTTGTTTGAGGGGGACCCCAGCTCCTACAATGAGCAGTTCTTC. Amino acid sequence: CASSLFEGDPSSYNEQFF.

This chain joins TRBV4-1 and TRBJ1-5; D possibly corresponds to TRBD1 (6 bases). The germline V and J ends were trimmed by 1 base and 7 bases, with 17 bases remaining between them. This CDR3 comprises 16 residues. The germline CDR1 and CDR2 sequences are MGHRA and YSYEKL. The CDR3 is CASSQGDGVGGQPQHF. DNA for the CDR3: TGCGCCAGCAGCCAAGGGGATGGGGTTGGGGGCCAGCCCCAGCATTTT.

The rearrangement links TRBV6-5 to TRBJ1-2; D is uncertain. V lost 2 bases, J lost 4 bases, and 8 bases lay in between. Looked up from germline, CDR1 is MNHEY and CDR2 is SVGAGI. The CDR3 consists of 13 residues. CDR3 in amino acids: CASSYGQFYGYTF. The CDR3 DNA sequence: TGTGCCAGCAGTTACGGGCAGTTCTATGGCTACACCTTC.

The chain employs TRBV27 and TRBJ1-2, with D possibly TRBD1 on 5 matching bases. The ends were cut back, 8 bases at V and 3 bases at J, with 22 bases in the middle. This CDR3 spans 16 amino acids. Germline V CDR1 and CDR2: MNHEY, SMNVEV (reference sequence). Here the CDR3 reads CASGSTWGGSHYGYTF. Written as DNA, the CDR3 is TGTGCCAGCGGGTCCACGTGGGGGGGGTCCCACTATGGCTACACCTTC.

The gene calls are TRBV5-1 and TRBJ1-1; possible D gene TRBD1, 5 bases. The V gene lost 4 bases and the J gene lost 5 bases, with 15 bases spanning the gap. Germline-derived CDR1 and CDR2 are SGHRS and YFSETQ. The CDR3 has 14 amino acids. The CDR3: CASSPIQGPTEAFF. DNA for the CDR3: TGCGCCAGCAGCCCTATCCAGGGCCCAACTGAAGCTTTCTTT.

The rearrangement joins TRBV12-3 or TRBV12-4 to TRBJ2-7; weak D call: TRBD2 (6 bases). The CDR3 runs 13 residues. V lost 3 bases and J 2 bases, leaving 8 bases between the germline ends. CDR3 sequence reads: CASSFRGAYEQYF. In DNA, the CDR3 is TGTGCCAGCAGTTTCCGCGGGGCCTACGAGCAGTACTTC.

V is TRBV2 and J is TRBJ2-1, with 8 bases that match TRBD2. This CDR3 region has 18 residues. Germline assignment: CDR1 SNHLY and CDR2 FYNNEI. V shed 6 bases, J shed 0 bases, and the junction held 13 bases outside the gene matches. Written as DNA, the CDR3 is TGTGCCAGCAGCCCCGGACGGGCGGGAGGCTACTCCTACAATGAGCAGTTCTTC. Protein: CASSPGRAGGYSYNEQFF.

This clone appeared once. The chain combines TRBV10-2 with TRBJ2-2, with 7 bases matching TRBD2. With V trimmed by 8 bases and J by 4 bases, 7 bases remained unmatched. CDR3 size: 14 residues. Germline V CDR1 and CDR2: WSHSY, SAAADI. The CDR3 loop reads CASLPGLPTGELFF. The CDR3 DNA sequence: TGCGCCAGCCTGCCGGGACTACCCACCGGGGAGCTGTTTTTT.